The T cell receptor (beta chain) under discussion was sequenced for a study of blood T cell repertoires in COVID-19. Turning to the study itself: Sample material is recorded as cDNA or gDNA derived from T cells, B-cell-depleted T cells, or PBMCs.

The ends were cut back, 7 bases at V and 9 bases at J, with 15 bases in the middle. Germline lookup yields CDR1 DFQATT and CDR2 SNEGSKA (reference sequence). This CDR3 has 11 amino acids. Two negative PCRs, clearance, or symptom resolution characterized the recovered Cohort 3 donors. As originally analysed: Amplification of reference gene primers provided the estimated nucleated cell counts. Repertoires were generated with immunoSEQ multiplex PCR, while TCRdb's copy carries only in-frame clones and drops some. V, J and clone size are taken as reported in that table, and D and trimming were inferred from the DNA itself. This sample has 300,000 to 350,000 clones, with roughly 87% found just once.

Material for sequencing was PBMCs or T cells enriched from blood (not recorded which). The rearrangement uses TRBV20-1 and TRBJ2-5; D may be TRBD2 (5 bases). This clonotype was sampled from a woman between 18 and 29 years old who had recovered from COVID-19. CDR3 loop: CSVNWETAQYF. DNA of the CDR3: TGCAGTGTAAACTGGGAGACCGCCCAGTACTTC.